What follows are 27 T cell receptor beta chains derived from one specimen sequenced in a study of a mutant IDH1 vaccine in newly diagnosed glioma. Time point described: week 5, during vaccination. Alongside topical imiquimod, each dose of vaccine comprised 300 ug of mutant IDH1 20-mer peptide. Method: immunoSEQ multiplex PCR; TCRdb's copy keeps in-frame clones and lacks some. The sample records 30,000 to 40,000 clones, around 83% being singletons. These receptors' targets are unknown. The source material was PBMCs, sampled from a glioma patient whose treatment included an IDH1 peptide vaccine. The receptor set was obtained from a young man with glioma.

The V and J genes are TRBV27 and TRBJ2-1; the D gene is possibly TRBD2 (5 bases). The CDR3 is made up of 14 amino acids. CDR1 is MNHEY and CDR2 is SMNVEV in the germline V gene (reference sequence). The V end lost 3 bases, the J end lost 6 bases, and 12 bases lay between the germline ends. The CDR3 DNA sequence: TGTGCCAGCAGTTTCCTAGGACTCCTCAATGAGCAGTTCTTC. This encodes CASSFLGLLNEQFF.

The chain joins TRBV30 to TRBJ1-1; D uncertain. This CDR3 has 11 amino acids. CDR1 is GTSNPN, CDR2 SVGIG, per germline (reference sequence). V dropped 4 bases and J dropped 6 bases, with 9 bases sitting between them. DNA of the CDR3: TGTGCCTGGACGAAGAGGGCTGAAGCTTTCTTT. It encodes CAWTKRAEAFF.

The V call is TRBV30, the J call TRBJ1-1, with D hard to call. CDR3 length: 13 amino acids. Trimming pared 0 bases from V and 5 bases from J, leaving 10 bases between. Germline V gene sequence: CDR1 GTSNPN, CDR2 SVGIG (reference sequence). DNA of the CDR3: TGTGCCTGGAGTGTGAGCGTTGGGACTGAAGCTTTCTTT. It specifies CAWSVSVGTEAFF. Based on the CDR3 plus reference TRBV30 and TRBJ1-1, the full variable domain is SQTIHQWPATLVQPVGSPLSLECTVEGTSNPNLYWYRQAAGRGLQLLFYSVGIGQISSEVPQNLSASRPQDRQFILSSKKLLLSDSGFYLCAWSVSVGTEAFFGQGTRLTVV.

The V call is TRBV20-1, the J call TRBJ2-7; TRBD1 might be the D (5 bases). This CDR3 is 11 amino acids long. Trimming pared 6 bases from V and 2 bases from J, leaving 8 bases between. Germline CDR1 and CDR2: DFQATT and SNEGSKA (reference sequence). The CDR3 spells CSAGVAYEQYF. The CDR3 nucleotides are TGCAGTGCAGGGGTGGCCTACGAGCAGTACTTC.

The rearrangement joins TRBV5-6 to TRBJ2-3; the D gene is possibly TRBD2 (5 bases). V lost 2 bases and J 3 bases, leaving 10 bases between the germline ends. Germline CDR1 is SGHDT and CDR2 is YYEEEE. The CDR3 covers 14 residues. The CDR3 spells CASSLAVGTDTQYF. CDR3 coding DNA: TGTGCCAGCAGCTTAGCGGTAGGAACAGATACGCAGTATTTT.

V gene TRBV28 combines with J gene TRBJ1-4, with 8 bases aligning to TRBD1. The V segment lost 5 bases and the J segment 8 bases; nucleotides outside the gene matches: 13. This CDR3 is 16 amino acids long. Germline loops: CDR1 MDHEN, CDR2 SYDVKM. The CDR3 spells CASSKTGVIMGEKLFF. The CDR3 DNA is TGTGCCAGCAGTAAGACAGGGGTAATTATGGGAGAAAAACTGTTTTTT.

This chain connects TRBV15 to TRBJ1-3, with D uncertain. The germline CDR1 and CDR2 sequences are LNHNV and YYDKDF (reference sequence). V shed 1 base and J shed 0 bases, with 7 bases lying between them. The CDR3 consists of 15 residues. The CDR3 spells CATSRGAVSGNTIYF. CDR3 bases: TGTGCCACCAGCAGAGGGGCAGTCTCTGGAAACACCATATATTTT.

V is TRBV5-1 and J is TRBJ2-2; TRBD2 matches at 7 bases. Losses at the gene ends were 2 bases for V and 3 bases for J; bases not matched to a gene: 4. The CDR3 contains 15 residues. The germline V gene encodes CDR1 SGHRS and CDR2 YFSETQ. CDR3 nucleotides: TGCGCCAGCAGCTTTGGGGGGGTTGACACCGGGGAGCTGTTTTTT. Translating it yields CASSFGGVDTGELFF.

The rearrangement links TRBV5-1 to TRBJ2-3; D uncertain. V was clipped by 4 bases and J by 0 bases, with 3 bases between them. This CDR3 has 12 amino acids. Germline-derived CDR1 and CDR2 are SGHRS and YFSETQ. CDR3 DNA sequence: TGCGCCAGCAGCCCGAGCACAGATACGCAGTATTTT. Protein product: CASSPSTDTQYF. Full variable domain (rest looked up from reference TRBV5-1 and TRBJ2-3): KAGVTQTPRYLIKTRGQQVTLSCSPISGHRSVSWYQQTPGQGLQFLFEYFSETQRNKGNFPGRFSGRQFSNSRSEMNVSTLELGDSALYLCASSPSTDTQYFGPGTRLTVL.

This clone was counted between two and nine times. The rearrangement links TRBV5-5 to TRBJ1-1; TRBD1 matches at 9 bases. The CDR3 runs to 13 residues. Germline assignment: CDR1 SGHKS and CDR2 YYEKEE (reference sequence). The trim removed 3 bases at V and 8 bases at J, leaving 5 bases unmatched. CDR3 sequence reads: CASSSGDREEAFF. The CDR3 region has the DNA TGTGCCAGCAGCTCCGGGGACAGGGAGGAAGCTTTCTTT.

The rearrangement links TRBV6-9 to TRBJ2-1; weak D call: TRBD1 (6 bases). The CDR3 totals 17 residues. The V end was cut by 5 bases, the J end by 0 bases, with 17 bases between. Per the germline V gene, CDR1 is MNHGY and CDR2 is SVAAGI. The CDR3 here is CASSKPGHFSSYNEQFF. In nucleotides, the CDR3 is TGTGCCAGCAGTAAACCGGGACACTTTAGCTCCTACAATGAGCAGTTCTTC.

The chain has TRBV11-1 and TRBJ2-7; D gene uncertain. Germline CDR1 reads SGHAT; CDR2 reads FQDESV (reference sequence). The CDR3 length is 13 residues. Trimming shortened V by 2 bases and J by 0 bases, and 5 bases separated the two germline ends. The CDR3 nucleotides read TGTGCCAGCAGCTTAAACCCCTCCTACGAGCAGTACTTC. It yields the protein CASSLNPSYEQYF.

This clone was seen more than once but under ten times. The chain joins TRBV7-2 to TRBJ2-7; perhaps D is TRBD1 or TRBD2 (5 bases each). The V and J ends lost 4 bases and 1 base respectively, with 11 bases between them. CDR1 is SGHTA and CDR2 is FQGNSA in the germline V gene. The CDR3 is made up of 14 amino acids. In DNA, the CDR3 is TGTGCCAGCAGCTCCCAGTGGGGGTCCTACGAGCAGTACTTC. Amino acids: CASSSQWGSYEQYF.

CDR3 bases: TGTGCCACCAGCAGAGGAGGGGTGAACACTGAAGCTTTCTTT. Its protein product is CATSRGGVNTEAFF. The V call is TRBV15, the J call TRBJ1-1; maybe TRBD1 (5 bases). The CDR3 has 14 residues. V was pared by 1 base and J by 0 bases, with 6 bases between. Looked up from germline, CDR1 is LNHNV and CDR2 is YYDKDF (reference sequence). Full variable domain (rest looked up from reference TRBV15 and TRBJ1-1): DAMVIQNPRYQVTQFGKPVTLSCSQTLNHNVMYWYQQKSSQAPKLLFHYYDKDFNNEADTPDNFQSRRPNTSFCFLDIRSPGLGDTAMYLCATSRGGVNTEAFFGQGTRLTVV.

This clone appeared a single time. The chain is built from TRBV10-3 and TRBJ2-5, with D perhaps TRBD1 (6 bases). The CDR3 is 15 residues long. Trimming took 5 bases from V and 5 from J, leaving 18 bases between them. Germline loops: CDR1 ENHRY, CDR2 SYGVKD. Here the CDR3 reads CAISSEDRPGETQYF. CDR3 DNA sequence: TGTGCCATCAGTTCCGAGGACAGACCTGGTGAGACCCAGTACTTC.

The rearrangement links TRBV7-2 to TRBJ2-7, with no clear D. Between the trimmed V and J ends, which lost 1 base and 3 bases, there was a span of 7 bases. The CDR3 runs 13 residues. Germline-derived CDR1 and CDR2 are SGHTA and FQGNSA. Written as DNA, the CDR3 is TGTGCCAGCAGCTTAGGGGCCAGCTACGAGCAGTACTTC. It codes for CASSLGASYEQYF.

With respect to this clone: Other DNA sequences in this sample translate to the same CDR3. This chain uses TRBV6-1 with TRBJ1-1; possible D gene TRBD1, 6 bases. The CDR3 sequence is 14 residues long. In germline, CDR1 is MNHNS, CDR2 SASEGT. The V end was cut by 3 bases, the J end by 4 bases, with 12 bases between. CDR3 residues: CASSEGGAGTEAFF. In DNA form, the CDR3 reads TGTGCCAGCAGTGAGGGGGGGGCGGGCACTGAAGCTTTCTTT.

For the CDR3, the DNA is TGTGCCAGCAGCGGTAGGTGGGGTCGGGAGACCCAGTACTTC. Translated: CASSGRWGRETQYF. The chain combines TRBV25-1 with TRBJ2-5; D ambiguous. The CDR3 covers 14 residues. Trimming took 6 bases from V and 5 from J, leaving 16 bases between them. CDR1 MGHDK and CDR2 SYGVNS come from the germline V gene.

The CDR3 DNA follows: TGTGCCAGCAGTGGGTACCAACAGTTAAGATCGGATACGCAGTATTTT. Translating gives CASSGYQQLRSDTQYF. The V gene is TRBV6-1, the J gene TRBJ2-3; D is uncertain. The CDR3 has 16 amino acids. Trimming left V 4 bases short and J 6 bases short, with 20 bases between. Germline CDR1 reads MNHNS; CDR2 reads SASEGT.

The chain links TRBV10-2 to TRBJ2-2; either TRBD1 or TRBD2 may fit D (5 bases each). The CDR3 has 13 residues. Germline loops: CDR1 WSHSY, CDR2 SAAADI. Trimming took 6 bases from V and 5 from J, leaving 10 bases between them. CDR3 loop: CASRRQRTGELFF. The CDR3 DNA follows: TGCGCCAGCAGACGACAGCGGACCGGGGAGCTGTTTTTT.

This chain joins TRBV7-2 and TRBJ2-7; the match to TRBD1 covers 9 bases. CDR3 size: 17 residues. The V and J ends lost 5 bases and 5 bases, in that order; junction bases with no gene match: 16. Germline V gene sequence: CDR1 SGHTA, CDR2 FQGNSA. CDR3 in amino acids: CASSERNTPGQGHEQYF. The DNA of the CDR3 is TGTGCCAGCAGCGAAAGAAACACCCCGGGACAGGGCCACGAGCAGTACTTC.

The CDR3 coding sequence is TGCGCCAGCAGCCAAGACAACAGGAACACTGAAGCTTTCTTT. Translated, it gives CASSQDNRNTEAFF. V usage is TRBV4-1 and J usage is TRBJ1-1, with no clear D. The germline gives CDR1 MGHRA, CDR2 YSYEKL. The length of the CDR3 is 14 residues. The V end was cut by 0 bases, the J end by 1 base, with 6 bases between.

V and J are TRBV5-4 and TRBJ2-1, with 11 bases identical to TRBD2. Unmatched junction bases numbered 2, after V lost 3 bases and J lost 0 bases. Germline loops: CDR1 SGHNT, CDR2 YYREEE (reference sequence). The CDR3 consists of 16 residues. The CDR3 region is CASSSTSGSSYNEQFF. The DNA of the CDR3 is TGTGCCAGCAGCTCAACTAGCGGGAGCTCCTACAATGAGCAGTTCTTC.

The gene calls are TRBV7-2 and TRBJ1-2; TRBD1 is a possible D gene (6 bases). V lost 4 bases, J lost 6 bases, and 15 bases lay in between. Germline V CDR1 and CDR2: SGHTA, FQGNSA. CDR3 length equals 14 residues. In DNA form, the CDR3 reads TGTGCCAGCAGCTCCTCGATTGGGGGCGATGGCTACACCTTC. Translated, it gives CASSSSIGGDGYTF.

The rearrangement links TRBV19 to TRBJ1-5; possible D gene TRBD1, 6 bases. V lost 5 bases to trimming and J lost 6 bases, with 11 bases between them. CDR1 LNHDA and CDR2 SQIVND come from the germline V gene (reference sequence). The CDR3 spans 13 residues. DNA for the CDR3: TGTGCCAGTAGTCGTAACAGGGCTCAGCCCCAGCATTTT. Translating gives CASSRNRAQPQHF. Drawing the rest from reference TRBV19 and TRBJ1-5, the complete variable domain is DGGITQSPKYLFRKEGQNVTLSCEQNLNHDAMYWYRQDPGQGLRLIYYSQIVNDFQKGDIAEGYSVSREKKESFPLTVTSAQKNPTAFYLCASSRNRAQPQHFGDGTRLSIL.

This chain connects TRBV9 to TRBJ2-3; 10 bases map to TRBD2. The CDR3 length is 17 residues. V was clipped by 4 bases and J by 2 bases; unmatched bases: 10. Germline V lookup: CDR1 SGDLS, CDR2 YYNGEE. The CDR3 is CASSREGLAIVTDTQYF. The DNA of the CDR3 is TGTGCCAGCAGCCGCGAGGGACTAGCGATTGTCACAGATACGCAGTATTTT.

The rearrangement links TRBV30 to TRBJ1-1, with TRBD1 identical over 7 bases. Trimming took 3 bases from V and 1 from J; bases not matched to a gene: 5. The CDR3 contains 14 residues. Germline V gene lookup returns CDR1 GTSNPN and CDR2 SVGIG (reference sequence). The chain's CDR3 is CAWSHRGTNTEAFF. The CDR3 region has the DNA TGTGCCTGGAGCCACAGGGGCACGAACACTGAAGCTTTCTTT.